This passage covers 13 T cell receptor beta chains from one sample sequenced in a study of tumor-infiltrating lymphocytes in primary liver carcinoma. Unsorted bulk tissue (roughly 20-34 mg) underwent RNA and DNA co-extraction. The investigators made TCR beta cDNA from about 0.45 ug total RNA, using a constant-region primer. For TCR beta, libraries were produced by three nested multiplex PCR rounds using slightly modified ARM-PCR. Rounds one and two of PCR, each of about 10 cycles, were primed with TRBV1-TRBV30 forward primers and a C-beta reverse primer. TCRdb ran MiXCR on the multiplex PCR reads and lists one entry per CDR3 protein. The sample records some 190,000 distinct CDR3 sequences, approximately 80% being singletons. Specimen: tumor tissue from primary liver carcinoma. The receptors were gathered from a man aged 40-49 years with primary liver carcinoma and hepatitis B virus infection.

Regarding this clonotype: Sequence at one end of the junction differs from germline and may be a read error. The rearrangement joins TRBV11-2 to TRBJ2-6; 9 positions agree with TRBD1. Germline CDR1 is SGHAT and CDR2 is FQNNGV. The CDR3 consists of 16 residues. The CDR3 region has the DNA TGTGCCAGCAGCTTGACAGGGGGAACTGGGGCCAACCTCCTGACTTTC. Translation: CASSLTGGTGANLLTF.

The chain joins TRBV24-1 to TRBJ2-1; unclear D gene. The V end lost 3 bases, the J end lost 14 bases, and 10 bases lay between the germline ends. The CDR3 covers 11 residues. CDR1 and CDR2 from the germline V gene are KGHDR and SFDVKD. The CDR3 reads CATSDGIEEFF. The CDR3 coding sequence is TGTGCCACCAGTGATGGTATCGAGGAGTTCTTC.

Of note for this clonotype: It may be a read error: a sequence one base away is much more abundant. CDR3 DNA: TGTGCCAGCAGCCTAGCCCGACTGGGGATTCACTACGAGCAGTACTTC. This encodes CASSLARLGIHYEQYF. The chain joins TRBV7-8 to TRBJ2-7; a possible D gene is TRBD2 (5 bases). CDR1 is SGHVS and CDR2 is FQNEAQ in the germline V gene. This CDR3 comprises 16 residues.

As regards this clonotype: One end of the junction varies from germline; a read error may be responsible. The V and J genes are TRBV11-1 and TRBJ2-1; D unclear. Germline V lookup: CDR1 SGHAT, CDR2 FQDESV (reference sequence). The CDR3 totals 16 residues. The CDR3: CASSLRVAYSYNDQFF. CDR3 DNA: TGTGCCAGCAGCCTCCGGGTGGCGTACTCCTACAATGACCAGTTCTTC.

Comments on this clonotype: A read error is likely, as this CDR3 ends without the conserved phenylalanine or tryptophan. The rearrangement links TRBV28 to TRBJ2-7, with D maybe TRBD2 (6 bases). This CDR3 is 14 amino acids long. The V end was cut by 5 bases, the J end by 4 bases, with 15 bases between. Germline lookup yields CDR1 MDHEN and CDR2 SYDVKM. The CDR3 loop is CASSRGRLHYEQYS. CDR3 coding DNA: TGTGCCAGCAGTCGGGGGAGACTACATTACGAGCAGTACTCC.

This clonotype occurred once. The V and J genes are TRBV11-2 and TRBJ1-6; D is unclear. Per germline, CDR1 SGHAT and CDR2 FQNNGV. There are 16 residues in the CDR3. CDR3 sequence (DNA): TGTGTTAGCAGCTTCGCCGCCGGGATAGCGAATTCACCCCTCCACTTT. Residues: CVSSFAAGIANSPLHF.

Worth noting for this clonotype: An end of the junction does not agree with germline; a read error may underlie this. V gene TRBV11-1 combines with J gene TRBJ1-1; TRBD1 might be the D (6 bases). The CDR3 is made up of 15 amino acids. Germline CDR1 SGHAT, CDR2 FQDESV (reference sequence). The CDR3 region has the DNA TGTGCCAGTAGCTTAGCAGGGGCTGGGATCACTGGAGCTTTCTTT. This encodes CASSLAGAGITGAFF.

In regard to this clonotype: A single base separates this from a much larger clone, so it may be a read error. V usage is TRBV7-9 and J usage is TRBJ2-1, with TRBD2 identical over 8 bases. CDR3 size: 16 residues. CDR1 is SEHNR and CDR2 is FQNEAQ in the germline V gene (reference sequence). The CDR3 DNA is TGTGCCAACAGCATCCCCGGGGTAGCGGGGTTGAATGAGCAGTTCTTC. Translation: CANSIPGVAGLNEQFF.

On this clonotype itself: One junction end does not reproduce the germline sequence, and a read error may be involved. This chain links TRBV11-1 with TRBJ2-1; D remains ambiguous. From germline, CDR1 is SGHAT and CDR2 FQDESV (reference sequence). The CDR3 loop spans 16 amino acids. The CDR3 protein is CASSYSSVLSYNELLF. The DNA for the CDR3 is TGTGCCAGCAGCTACTCCTCTGTCCTCTCCTACAATGAGCTGTTATTC.

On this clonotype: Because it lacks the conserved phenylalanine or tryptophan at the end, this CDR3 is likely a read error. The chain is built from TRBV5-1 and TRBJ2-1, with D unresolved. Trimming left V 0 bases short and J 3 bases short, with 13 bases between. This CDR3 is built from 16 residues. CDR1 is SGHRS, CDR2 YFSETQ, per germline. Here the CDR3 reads CASSLGNSFYYNEQFL. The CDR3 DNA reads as TGCGCCAGCAGCTTGGGTAATAGCTTTTACTACAATGAGCAGTTCCTC.

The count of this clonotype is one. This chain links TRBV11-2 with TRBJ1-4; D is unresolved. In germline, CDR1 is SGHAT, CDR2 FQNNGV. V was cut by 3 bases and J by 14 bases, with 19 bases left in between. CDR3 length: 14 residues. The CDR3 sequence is CASSLDLSGLRLFF. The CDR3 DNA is TGTGCCAGCAGCTTGGATCTTAGTGGGCTCAGGCTGTTTTTT.

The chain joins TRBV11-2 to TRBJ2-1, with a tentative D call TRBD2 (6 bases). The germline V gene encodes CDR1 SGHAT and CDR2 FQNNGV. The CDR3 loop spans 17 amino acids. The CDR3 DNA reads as TGTACCACCAGCTTAGATAGGGGTGGGAGGTTCTACAATGAGCAGTTCTTC. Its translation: CTTSLDRGGRFYNEQFF.

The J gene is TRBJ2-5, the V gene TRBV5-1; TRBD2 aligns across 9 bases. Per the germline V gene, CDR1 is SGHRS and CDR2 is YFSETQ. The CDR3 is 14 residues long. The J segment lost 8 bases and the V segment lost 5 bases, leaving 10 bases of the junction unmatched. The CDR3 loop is CASRSGRLQVTQYF. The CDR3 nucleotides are TGCGCCAGCAGGAGCGGGAGGCTTCAAGTTACCCAGTACTTC.